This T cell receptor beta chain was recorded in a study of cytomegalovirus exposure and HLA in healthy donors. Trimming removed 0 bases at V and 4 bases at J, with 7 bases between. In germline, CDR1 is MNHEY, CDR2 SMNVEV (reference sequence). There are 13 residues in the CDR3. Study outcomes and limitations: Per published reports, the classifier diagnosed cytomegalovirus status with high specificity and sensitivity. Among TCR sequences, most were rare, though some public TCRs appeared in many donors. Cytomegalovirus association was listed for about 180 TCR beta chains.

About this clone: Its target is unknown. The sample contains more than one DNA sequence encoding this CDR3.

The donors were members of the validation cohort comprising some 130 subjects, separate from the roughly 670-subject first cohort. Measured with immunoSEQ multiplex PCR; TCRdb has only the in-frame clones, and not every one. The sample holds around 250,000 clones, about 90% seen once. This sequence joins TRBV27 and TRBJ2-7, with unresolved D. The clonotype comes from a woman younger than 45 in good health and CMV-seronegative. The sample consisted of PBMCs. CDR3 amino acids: CASSLSSPYEQYF. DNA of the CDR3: TGTGCCAGCAGTTTATCCTCCCCTTACGAGCAGTACTTC.